This TCR beta chain was documented in a study of T cells after yellow fever vaccination. Whole-study context: SMART-Seq v4 Ultra Low Input handled preparation of low-cell-number fractions.

Comment on this clonotype: What it binds is not known.

TCRdb re-called the 5' RACE reads with MiXCR, one entry per CDR3 protein. The table has about 220,000 distinct CDR3 sequences, more than 3% seen once. Broader study findings: Weaker, the secondary response had a peak occurring faster, on day 5 versus 15. Most clones from primary vaccination were detected again post-booster (approximately 97% CD4, approximately 90% CD8). Relatively few clonotypes were ones that appeared in both CD4 and CD8 compartments.

The clonotype was recovered from a man aged 18 to 29 who received the YFV17D yellow fever vaccine. The sample in question was CD4+ T cells sorted from PBMCs, obtained 10 days after the yellow fever booster vaccination.

CDR3 bases: TGTGCCAGCATCAAGGGGGGAAATAGCAAAAACATTCAGTACTTC. It is translated as CASIKGGNSKNIQYF. The chain couples TRBV12-3 or TRBV12-4 to TRBJ2-4, with D perhaps given as TRBD1 or TRBD2 (6 bases each). V lost 7 bases to trimming and J lost 3 bases, with 16 bases between them. This CDR3 has 15 amino acids.